The next 15 T cell receptor beta chains were all read from a single sample in a study of blood T cell repertoires in COVID-19. Assay: immunoSEQ multiplex PCR; the TCRdb copy retains only in-frame clones and omits some. The table includes about 100,000 clones, 87% detected once. The sequenced sample consisted of peripheral blood. The receptors here all came from a man aged 25 to 45 in a cohort sampled during active COVID-19.

The CDR3 DNA sequence: TGTGCCAGCAGAGGGACAGGGGGTAACTATGGCTACACCTTC. Translation gives CASRGTGGNYGYTF. V gene TRBV27 combines with J gene TRBJ1-2, with 11 bases fitting TRBD1. Trimming cost V 6 bases and J 1 base; bases outside gene matches: 1. Per germline, CDR1 MNHEY and CDR2 SMNVEV (reference sequence). The CDR3 has 14 residues.

The J gene is TRBJ2-7, the V gene TRBV27, with 9 bases lining up with TRBD2. Germline trimming cut 6 bases from V and 4 bases from J; bases unmatched to any gene: 4. The germline CDR1 and CDR2 sequences are MNHEY and SMNVEV (reference sequence). CDR3 length: 13 residues. This chain's CDR3 is CASRTSGLYEQYF. The CDR3 DNA is TGTGCCAGCAGGACTAGCGGTTTATACGAGCAGTACTTC.

The chain employs TRBV4-2 and TRBJ2-7, with D hard to call. Germline-derived CDR1 and CDR2 are LGHNA and YNFKEQ. The CDR3 contains 11 residues. The V end lost 5 bases, the J end lost 4 bases, and 6 bases lay between the germline ends. The CDR3 DNA follows: TGTGCCAGCAGCAAACTTTACGAGCAGTACTTC. Translation: CASSKLYEQYF.

The rearrangement links TRBV11-2 to TRBJ1-2; D is unresolved. Trimming shortened V by 5 bases and J by 5 bases, and 15 bases separated the two germline ends. CDR1 is SGHAT, CDR2 FQNNGV, per germline. The CDR3 runs to 14 residues. The CDR3 DNA follows: TGTGCCAGCAGCCTTCTGAGGGCGAAGTATGGCTACACCTTC. Encoded protein: CASSLLRAKYGYTF.

This clone occurred a few times. CDR3 in amino acids: CASSLGPGNQPQHF. In DNA form, the CDR3 reads TGTGCCAGCAGCTTGGGCCCCGGGAATCAGCCCCAGCATTTT. V is TRBV5-4 and J is TRBJ1-5, with D unclear. Between the trimmed V and J ends, which lost 0 bases and 4 bases, there was a span of 8 bases. The V gene's germline CDR1 is SGHNT and CDR2 YYREEE (reference sequence). The CDR3 consists of 14 residues.

The V and J genes are TRBV4-1 and TRBJ2-2; tentative D call: TRBD2 (5 bases). V lost 2 bases and J 5 bases, leaving 9 bases between the germline ends. This CDR3 has 14 amino acids. Looked up from germline, CDR1 is MGHRA and CDR2 is YSYEKL. The CDR3 is CASSQLSGTGELFF. Written as DNA, the CDR3 is TGCGCCAGCAGCCAACTCTCGGGGACCGGGGAGCTGTTTTTT.

In nucleotides, the CDR3 is TGTGCCAGCAGTCTCCTGCGTAGTAATTCACCCCTCCACTTT. The encoded protein is CASSLLRSNSPLHF. The chain links TRBV2 to TRBJ1-6, with D unresolved. Germline-derived CDR1 and CDR2 are SNHLY and FYNNEI. This CDR3 region has 14 residues. V dropped 5 bases and J dropped 6 bases, with 11 bases sitting between them.

The rearrangement uses TRBV24-1 and TRBJ1-3; 8 nucleotides align to TRBD1. The length of the CDR3 is 15 residues. Germline V CDR1 and CDR2: KGHDR, SFDVKD. V gave up 3 bases and J gave up 6 bases; unmatched junction bases: 6. CDR3 in amino acids: CATSDGQGIENTIYF. CDR3 DNA sequence: TGTGCCACCAGTGATGGACAGGGCATTGAAAACACCATATATTTT.

V usage is TRBV20-1 and J usage is TRBJ2-3; maybe TRBD1 (5 bases). Between the trimmed V and J ends, which lost 3 bases and 5 bases, there was a span of 18 bases. Germline values: CDR1 DFQATT, CDR2 SNEGSKA (reference sequence). The CDR3 consists of 15 residues. CDR3 coding DNA: TGCAGTGCTAGTTCCGCAGGGTTCGCCCTAGATACGCAGTATTTT. This sequence encodes CSASSAGFALDTQYF.

The chain uses TRBV5-5 and TRBJ2-3; 11 bases are a match to TRBD2. Trimming at V came to 2 bases and at J to 6 bases, leaving 2 bases not matched to a gene. The CDR3 spans 14 residues. Germline CDR1 reads SGHKS; CDR2 reads YYEKEE (reference sequence). The CDR3 loop is CASSFRTSGDTQYF. The CDR3 DNA sequence: TGTGCCAGCAGCTTCCGGACTAGCGGGGATACGCAGTATTTT.

The CDR3 loop is CASSQTSGGRDTGELFF. Here the CDR3 DNA reads TGTGCCAGCAGCCAAACTAGCGGGGGGAGGGACACCGGGGAGCTGTTTTTT. The chain uses TRBV3-1 (or the pseudogene TRBV3-2) and TRBJ2-2; TRBD2 agrees at 12 bases. V lost 2 bases and J lost 3; bases outside the gene matches: 4. CDR3 length: 17 amino acids. Germline values: CDR1 LGHDT, CDR2 YNNKEL (reference sequence).

CDR3 loop: CASTQGAVREQFF. CDR3 coding DNA: TGTGCCAGCACTCAGGGGGCAGTTCGGGAGCAGTTCTTC. The rearrangement uses TRBV28 and TRBJ2-1; 8 bases align to TRBD1. The CDR3 spans 13 residues. V lost 7 bases to trimming and J lost 10 bases; unmatched junction nucleotides: 9. Looked up from germline, CDR1 is MDHEN and CDR2 is SYDVKM.

In its sample, this clone was seen once. The chain joins TRBV5-6 to TRBJ2-7; 8 bases match TRBD2. CDR1 and CDR2 (germline): SGHDT, YYEEEE. Losses at the gene ends were 4 bases for V and 1 base for J; bases not matched to a gene: 7. The CDR3 sequence is 15 residues long. The CDR3 nucleotides are TGTGCCAGCAGCCACGGGGGGGACGGATCCTACGAGCAGTACTTC. Protein sequence: CASSHGGDGSYEQYF.

J is TRBJ1-5 and V is TRBV19; the D is unclear. With 6 bases removed from V and 0 bases from J, the gap between germline ends came to 15 bases. The CDR3 totals 16 residues. Germline V CDR1 and CDR2: LNHDA, SQIVND (reference sequence). This chain's CDR3 is CASSNDKAYSNQPQHF. DNA for the CDR3: TGTGCCAGTAGCAACGACAAGGCCTATAGCAATCAGCCCCAGCATTTT.

V gene TRBV12-5 combines with J gene TRBJ1-2; 7 positions match TRBD1. V lost 0 bases and J lost 8; bases outside the gene matches: 6. This CDR3 is built from 14 residues. Germline CDR1 reads LGHNT; CDR2 reads FRNRAP. CDR3 in amino acids: CASGLVPDRAGYTF. CDR3 coding DNA: TGTGCTAGTGGTTTGGTACCAGACAGGGCCGGCTACACCTTC.